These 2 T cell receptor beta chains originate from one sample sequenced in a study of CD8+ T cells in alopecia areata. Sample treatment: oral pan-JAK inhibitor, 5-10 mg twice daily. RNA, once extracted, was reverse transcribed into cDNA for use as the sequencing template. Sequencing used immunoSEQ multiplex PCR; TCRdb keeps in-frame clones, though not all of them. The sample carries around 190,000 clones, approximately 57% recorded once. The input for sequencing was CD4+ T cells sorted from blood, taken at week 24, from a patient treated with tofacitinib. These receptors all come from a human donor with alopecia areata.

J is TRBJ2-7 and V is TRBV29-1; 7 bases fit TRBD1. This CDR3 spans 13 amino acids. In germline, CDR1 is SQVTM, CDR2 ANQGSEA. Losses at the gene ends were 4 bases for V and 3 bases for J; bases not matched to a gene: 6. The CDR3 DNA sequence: TGCAGCGTTGGACAGGGAAGGGGCTACGAGCAGTACTTC. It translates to CSVGQGRGYEQYF.

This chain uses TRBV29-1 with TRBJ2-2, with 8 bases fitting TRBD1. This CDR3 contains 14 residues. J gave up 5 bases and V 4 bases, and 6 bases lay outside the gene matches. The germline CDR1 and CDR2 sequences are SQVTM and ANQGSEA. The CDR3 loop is CSVGARGRTGELFF. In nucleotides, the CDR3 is TGCAGCGTTGGGGCCAGGGGGCGAACCGGGGAGCTGTTTTTT.